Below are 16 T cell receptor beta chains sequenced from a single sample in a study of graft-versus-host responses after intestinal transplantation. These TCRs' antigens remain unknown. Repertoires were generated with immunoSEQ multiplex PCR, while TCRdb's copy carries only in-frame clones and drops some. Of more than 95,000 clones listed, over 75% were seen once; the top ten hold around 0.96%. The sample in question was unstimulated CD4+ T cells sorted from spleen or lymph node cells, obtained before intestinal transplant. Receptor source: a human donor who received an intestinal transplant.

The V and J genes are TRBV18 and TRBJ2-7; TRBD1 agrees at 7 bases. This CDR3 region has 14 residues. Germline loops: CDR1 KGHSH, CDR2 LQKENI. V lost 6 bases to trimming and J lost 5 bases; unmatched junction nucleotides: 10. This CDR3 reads CASSRSGTANEQYF. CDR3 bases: TGTGCCAGCTCCCGCTCCGGGACAGCAAACGAGCAGTACTTC. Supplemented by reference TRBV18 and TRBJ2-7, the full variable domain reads NAGVMQNPRHLVRRRGQEARLRCSPMKGHSHVYWYRQLPEEGLKFMVYLQKENIIDESGMPKERFSAEFPKEGPSILRIQQVVRGDSAAYFCASSRSGTANEQYFGPGTRLTVT.

DNA of the CDR3: TGTGCCAGCAGCCCGGGCCCTAGAGTATCCGAGCAGTACTTC. Amino acid sequence: CASSPGPRVSEQYF. V gene TRBV11-2 combines with J gene TRBJ2-7, with D unclear. The CDR3 totals 14 residues. V was pared by 5 bases and J by 6 bases, with 17 bases between. In germline, CDR1 is SGHAT, CDR2 FQNNGV. Full variable domain (remainder filled in from reference TRBV11-2 and TRBJ2-7): EAGVAQSPRYKIIEKRQSVAFWCNPISGHATLYWYQQILGQGPKLLIQFQNNGVVDDSQLPKDRFSAERLKGVDSTLKIQPAKLEDSAVYLCASSPGPRVSEQYFGPGTRLTVT.

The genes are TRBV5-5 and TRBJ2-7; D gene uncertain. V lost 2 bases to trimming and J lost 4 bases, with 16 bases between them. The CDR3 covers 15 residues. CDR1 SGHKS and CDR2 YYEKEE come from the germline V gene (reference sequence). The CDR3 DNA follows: TGTGCCAGCAGCTTCGGTGGGCAGGTAGGGTACGAGCAGTACTTC. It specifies CASSFGGQVGYEQYF.

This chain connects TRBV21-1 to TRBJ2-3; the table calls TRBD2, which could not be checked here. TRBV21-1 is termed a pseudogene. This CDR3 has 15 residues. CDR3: CASSKTSGSTDTQYF. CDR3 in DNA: TGTGCCAGCAGCAAGACTAGCGGGAGCACAGATACGCAGTATTTT.

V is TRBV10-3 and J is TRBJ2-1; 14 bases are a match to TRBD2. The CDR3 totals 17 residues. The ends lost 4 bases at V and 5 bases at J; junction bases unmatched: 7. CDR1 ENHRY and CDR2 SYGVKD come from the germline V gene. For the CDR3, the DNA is TGTGCCATCAGTGGGAGGACTAGCGGGGGGCAAGACAATGAGCAGTTCTTC. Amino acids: CAISGRTSGGQDNEQFF.

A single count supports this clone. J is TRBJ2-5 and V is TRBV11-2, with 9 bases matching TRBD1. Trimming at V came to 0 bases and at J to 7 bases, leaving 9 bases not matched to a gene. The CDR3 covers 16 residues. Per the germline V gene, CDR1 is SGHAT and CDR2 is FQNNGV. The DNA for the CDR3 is TGTGCCAGCAGCTTAGAATCCCGGACAGGGGAGTTGACCCAGTACTTC. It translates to CASSLESRTGELTQYF.

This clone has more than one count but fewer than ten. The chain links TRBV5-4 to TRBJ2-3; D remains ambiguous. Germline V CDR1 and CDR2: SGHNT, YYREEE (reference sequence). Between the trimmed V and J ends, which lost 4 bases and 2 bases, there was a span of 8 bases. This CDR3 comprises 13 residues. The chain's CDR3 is CASSPTPTDTQYF. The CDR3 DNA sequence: TGTGCCAGCAGCCCGACCCCCACAGATACGCAGTATTTT.

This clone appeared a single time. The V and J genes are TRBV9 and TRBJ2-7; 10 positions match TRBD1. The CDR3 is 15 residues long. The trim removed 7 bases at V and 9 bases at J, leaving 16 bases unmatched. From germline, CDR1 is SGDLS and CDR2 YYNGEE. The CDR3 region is CASSTTGTGDFGQYF. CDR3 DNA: TGTGCCAGCTCAACGACCGGGACAGGGGACTTCGGGCAGTACTTC.

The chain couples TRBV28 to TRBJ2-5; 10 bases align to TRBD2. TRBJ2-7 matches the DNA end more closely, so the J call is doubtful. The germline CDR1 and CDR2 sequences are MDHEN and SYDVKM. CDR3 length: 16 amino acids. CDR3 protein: CASSSPGTSASYEQYF. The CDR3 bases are TGTGCCAGCAGTTCGCCCGGGACTAGCGCATCCTACGAGCAGTACTTC.

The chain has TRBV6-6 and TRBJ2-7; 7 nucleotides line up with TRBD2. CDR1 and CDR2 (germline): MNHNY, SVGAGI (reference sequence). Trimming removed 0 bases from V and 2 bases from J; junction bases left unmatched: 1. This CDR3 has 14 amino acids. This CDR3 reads CASSYSAGAYEQYF. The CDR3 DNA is TGTGCCAGCAGTTACTCCGCGGGGGCCTACGAGCAGTACTTC.

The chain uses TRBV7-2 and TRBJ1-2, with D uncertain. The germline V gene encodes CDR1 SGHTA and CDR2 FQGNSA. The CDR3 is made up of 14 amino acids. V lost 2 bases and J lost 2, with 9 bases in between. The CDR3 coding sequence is TGTGCCAGCAGCTTAACGACGGTGAACTATGGCTACACCTTC. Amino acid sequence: CASSLTTVNYGYTF.

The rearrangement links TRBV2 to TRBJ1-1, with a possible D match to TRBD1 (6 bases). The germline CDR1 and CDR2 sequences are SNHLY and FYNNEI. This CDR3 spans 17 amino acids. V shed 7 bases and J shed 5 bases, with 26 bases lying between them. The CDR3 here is CASIPPRRAGEGTEAFF. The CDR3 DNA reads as TGTGCCAGCATCCCCCCCCGCCGGGCAGGGGAAGGGACTGAAGCTTTCTTT.

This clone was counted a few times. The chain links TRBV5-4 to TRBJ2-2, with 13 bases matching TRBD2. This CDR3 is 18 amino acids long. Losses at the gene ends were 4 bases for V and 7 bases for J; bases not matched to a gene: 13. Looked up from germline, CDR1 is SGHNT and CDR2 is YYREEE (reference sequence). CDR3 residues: CASSDRTSGSLLGGELFF. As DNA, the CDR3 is TGTGCCAGCAGCGATCGGACTAGCGGGAGTCTACTGGGCGGGGAGCTGTTTTTT.

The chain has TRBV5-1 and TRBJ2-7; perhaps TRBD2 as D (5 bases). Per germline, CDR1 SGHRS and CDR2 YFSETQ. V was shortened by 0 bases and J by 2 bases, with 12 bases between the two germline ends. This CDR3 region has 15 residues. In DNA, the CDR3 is TGCGCCAGCAGCTTGGATTGGACTCTTACCTACGAGCAGTACTTC. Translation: CASSLDWTLTYEQYF.

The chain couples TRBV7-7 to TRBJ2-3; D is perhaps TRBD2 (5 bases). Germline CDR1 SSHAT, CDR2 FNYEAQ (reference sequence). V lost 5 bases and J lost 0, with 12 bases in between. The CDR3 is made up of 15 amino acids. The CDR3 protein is CASSPLAASTDTQYF. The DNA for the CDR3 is TGTGCCAGCAGCCCTCTAGCAGCTAGCACAGATACGCAGTATTTT.

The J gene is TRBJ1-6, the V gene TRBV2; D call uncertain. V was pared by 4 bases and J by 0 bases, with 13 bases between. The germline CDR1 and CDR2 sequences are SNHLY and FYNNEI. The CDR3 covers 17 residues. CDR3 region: CASSVSQQLSYNSPLHF. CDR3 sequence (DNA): TGTGCCAGCAGTGTATCACAGCAACTCTCCTATAATTCACCCCTCCACTTT.